The entry below gives a single T cell receptor beta chain sequence along with its context. Most PBMC samples had around 480 ng input DNA in six replicates. Sequencing was performed with immunoSEQ multiplex PCR; in TCRdb, only in-frame clones are kept and a portion is missing. This table has roughly 67,000 clones, about four fifths appearing once. The data belong to a study of neoadjuvant anti-PD-1 for oral cavity cancer. Study-wide context: Patients without progression received a fourth nivolumab dose around day 43, then surgical resection on days 50-56.

The TCR was taken from a person aged 40-85 years with oral cavity squamous cell carcinoma. The source material was PBMCs, sampled before nivolumab (anti-PD-1) treatment.

CDR3 loop: CASSYQEAKETQYF. CDR3 DNA: TGCGCCAGCAGCTACCAGGAGGCGAAAGAGACCCAGTACTTC. This chain connects TRBV5-1 to TRBJ2-5; D is perhaps TRBD2 (5 bases). The CDR3 is 14 residues long. Per germline, CDR1 SGHRS and CDR2 YFSETQ. Trimming took 3 bases from V and 3 from J, leaving 12 bases between them.